The clone carrying this T cell receptor (beta chain) was counted at least ten times. This CDR3 has 14 residues. V dropped 6 bases and J dropped 2 bases, with 11 bases sitting between them. CDR1 and CDR2 from the germline V gene are SQVTM and ANQGSEA. RNA transcripts gave rise to amplified TCR beta CDR3 regions. HTBI primers were used for first-round RT-PCR of the TCR CDR3. TCRdb reprocessed the multiplex PCR reads with MiXCR, giving one entry per CDR3 protein. Seen here are roughly 560,000 distinct CDR3 sequences, roughly 15% observed once, and the top ten hold 3.5% to 4.5%. The data derive from a study of T cells in Graves' hyperthyroidism and ophthalmopathy.

The V gene is TRBV29-1, the J gene TRBJ2-6; D possibly corresponds to TRBD1 (5 bases). The clonotype originates from a middle-aged woman with Graves' ophthalmopathy. Sequenced sample: blood. CDR3 sequence (DNA): TGCAGCGTAGCGACAGTAGCTGGGGCCAACGTCCTGACTTTC. This codes for CSVATVAGANVLTF. Full variable domain (outside the CDR3, taken from reference TRBV29-1 and TRBJ2-6): SAVISQKPSRDICQRGTSLTIQCQVDSQVTMMFWYRQQPGQSLTLIATANQGSEATYESGFVIDKFPISRPNLTFSTLTVSNMSPEDSSIYLCSVATVAGANVLTFGAGSRLTVL.